Listed below are T cell receptor beta chains from one sample, sequenced in a study of blood T cell repertoires in COVID-19. Only in-frame clones appear in the TCRdb table, and some are missing; sequencing was by immunoSEQ multiplex PCR. In the table there are approximately 200,000 clones, about nine tenths of which are singletons. Material for sequencing was PBMCs or T cells enriched from blood (not recorded which). All receptors come from a woman under 40 who had recovered from COVID-19. The CDR3 runs from the conserved cysteine through the conserved F or W. Each record gives: CDR3 protein, CDR3 DNA, CDR3 length, J gene, clone size, V gene, D gene. The D gene is left open where the match is weak. The listing skips clone size in some rows; elsewhere it reads once, few, many or a size class.

CDR3: CAWRRDRTSPLHF; DNA: TGTGCCTGGAGACGGGACAGGACTTCACCCCTCCACTTT; length: 13; J: TRBJ1-6; size: .; V: TRBV30; D: TRBD1
CDR3: CASSLGGGTRYEQYF; DNA: TGTGCCAGCAGCTTAGGCGGGGGGACCAGGTACGAGCAGTACTTC; length: 15; J: TRBJ2-7; size: .; V: TRBV7-2; D: TRBD2
CDR3: CASSWATSGAYEQYF; DNA: TGTGCCAGCAGCTGGGCGACTAGCGGGGCCTACGAGCAGTACTTC; length: 15; J: TRBJ2-7; size: few; V: TRBV7-9; D: TRBD2
CDR3: CASSFPPGTEAFF; DNA: TGTGCCAGCAGCTTTCCGCCGGGGACTGAAGCTTTCTTT; length: 13; J: TRBJ1-1; size: .; V: TRBV7-2; D: .
CDR3: CASSVDSLAGGPKQFF; DNA: TGTGCCAGCAGCGTAGATTCGCTAGCGGGAGGGCCAAAGCAGTTCTTC; length: 16; J: TRBJ2-1; size: .; V: TRBV9; D: TRBD2
CDR3: CASSQVTSGNNEQFF; DNA: TGTGCCAGCAGCCAGGTGACTAGCGGAAACAATGAGCAGTTCTTC; length: 15; J: TRBJ2-1; size: .; V: TRBV4-2; D: TRBD2
CDR3: CASSSQGDTEAFF; DNA: TGTGCCAGCAGCTCACAGGGGGACACTGAAGCTTTCTTT; length: 13; J: TRBJ1-1; size: .; V: TRBV7-3; D: TRBD1
CDR3: CASRMDRSVNEQYF; DNA: TGTGCCAGCAGGATGGACAGGTCGGTAAACGAGCAGTACTTC; length: 14; J: TRBJ2-7; size: .; V: TRBV6-5; D: TRBD1
CDR3: CASSLRQGGQPQHF; DNA: TGTGCCAGCAGCTTACGACAGGGAGGTCAGCCCCAGCATTTT; length: 14; J: TRBJ1-5; size: .; V: TRBV7-2; D: TRBD1
CDR3: CATSDPGLAGGGEQFF; DNA: TGTGCCACCAGTGATCCCGGACTAGCGGGAGGGGGGGAGCAGTTCTTC; length: 16; J: TRBJ2-1; size: .; V: TRBV24-1; D: TRBD2
CDR3: CASSDGAGGKGDTQYF; DNA: TGTGCCAGCAGTGACGGGGCAGGGGGAAAGGGCGATACGCAGTATTTT; length: 16; J: TRBJ2-3; size: .; V: TRBV6-4; D: TRBD1
CDR3: CASSMTGMNTEAFF; DNA: TGTGCCAGTAGTATGACAGGCATGAACACTGAAGCTTTCTTT; length: 14; J: TRBJ1-1; size: .; V: TRBV19; D: .
CDR3: CASSDAGAYQETQYF; DNA: TGTGCCAGCAGTGACGCGGGGGCGTACCAAGAGACCCAGTACTTC; length: 15; J: TRBJ2-5; size: .; V: TRBV2; D: .
CDR3: CASSQVETEGTEAFF; DNA: TGTGCCAGCAGCCAAGTCGAGACGGAGGGCACTGAAGCTTTCTTT; length: 15; J: TRBJ1-1; size: .; V: TRBV14; D: .
CDR3: CSVLTPTLGSGNTIYF; DNA: TGCAGCGTACTTACCCCCACCCTTGGTTCTGGAAACACCATATATTTT; length: 16; J: TRBJ1-3; size: .; V: TRBV29-1; D: .
CDR3: CASSLKRTSAIDTQYF; DNA: TGTGCCAGCAGCTTAAAGAGGACTAGCGCGATAGATACGCAGTATTTT; length: 16; J: TRBJ2-3; size: .; V: TRBV11-2; D: TRBD2
CDR3: CASSPGTGANTEAFF; DNA: TGTGCCAGCTCACCAGGAACAGGAGCGAACACTGAAGCTTTCTTT; length: 15; J: TRBJ1-1; size: .; V: TRBV18; D: .